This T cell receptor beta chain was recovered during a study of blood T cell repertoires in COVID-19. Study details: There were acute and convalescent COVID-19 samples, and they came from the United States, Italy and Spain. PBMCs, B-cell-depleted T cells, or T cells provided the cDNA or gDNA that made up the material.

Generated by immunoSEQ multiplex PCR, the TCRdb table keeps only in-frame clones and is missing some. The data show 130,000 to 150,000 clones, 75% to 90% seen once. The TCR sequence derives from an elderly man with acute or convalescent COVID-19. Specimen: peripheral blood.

The CDR3 DNA sequence: TGTGCCAGTAGGCAGGGGGTGTTGCAGGGCACAGATACGCAGTATTTT. Encoded protein: CASRQGVLQGTDTQYF. V usage is TRBV19 and J usage is TRBJ2-3; 7 bases fit TRBD1. Germline V gives CDR1 LNHDA, CDR2 SQIVND (reference sequence). The length of the CDR3 is 16 residues. V dropped 6 bases and J dropped 1; count of bases not matched to a gene: 10.